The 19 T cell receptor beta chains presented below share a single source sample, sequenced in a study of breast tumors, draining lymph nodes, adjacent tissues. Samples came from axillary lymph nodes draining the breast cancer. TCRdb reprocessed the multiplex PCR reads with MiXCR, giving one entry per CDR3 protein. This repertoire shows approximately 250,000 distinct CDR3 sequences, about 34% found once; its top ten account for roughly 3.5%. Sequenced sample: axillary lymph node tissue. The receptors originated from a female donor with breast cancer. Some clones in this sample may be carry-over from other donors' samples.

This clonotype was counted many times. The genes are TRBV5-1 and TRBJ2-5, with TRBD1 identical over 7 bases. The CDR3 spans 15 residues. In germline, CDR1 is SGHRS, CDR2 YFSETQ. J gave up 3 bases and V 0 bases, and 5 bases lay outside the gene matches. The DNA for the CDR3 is TGCGCCAGCAGCTTGGCCGGGACAGAAAAAGAGACCCAGTACTTC. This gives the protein CASSLAGTEKETQYF.

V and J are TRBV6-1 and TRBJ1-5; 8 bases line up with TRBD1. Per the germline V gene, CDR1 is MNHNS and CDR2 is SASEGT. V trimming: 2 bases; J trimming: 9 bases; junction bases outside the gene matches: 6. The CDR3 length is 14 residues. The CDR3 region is CASSEQGAIRPQHF. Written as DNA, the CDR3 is TGTGCCAGCAGTGAACAGGGGGCCATTCGGCCCCAGCATTTT.

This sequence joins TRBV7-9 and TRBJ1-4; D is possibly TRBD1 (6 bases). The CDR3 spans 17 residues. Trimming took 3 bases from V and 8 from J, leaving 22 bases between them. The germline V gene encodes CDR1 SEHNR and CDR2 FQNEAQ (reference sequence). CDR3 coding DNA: TGTGCCAGCAGCTTGGGGGGCGCTGACGGGGGGGAAGAAAAACTGTTTTTT. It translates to CASSLGGADGGEEKLFF.

The chain's CDR3 is CASSSSGGGRNEQFF. CDR3 nucleotide sequence: TGTGCCAGCAGCTCTAGCGGGGGGGGTCGAAATGAGCAGTTCTTC. The rearrangement links TRBV11-3 to TRBJ2-1, with 12 positions matching TRBD2. The length of the CDR3 is 15 residues. V dropped 4 bases and J dropped 7; count of bases not matched to a gene: 5. The V gene's germline CDR1 is SGHNT and CDR2 YENEEA.

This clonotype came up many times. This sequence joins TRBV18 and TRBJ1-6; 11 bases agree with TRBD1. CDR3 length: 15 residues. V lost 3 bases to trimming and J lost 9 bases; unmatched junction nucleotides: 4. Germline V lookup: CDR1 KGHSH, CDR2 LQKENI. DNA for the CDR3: TGTGCCAGCTCACCGGGACAGGGGGATTTTTCACCCCTCCACTTT. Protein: CASSPGQGDFSPLHF. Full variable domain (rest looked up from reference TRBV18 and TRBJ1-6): NAGVMQNPRHLVRRRGQEARLRCSPMKGHSHVYWYRQLPEEGLKFMVYLQKENIIDESGMPKERFSAEFPKEGPSILRIQQVVRGDSAAYFCASSPGQGDFSPLHFGNGTRLTVT.

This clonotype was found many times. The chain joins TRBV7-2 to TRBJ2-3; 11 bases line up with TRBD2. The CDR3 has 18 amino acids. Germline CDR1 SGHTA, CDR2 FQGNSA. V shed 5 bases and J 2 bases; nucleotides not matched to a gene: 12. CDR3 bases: TGTGCCAGCAGCCCGTCCCGGACTAGCGGGTATCACACAGATACGCAGTATTTT. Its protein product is CASSPSRTSGYHTDTQYF.

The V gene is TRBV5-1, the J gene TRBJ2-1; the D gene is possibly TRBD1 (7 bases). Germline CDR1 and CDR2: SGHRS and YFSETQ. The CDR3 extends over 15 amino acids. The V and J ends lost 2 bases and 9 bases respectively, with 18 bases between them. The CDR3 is CASSFDGGGRGEQFF. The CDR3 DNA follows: TGCGCCAGCAGCTTTGACGGAGGGGGCAGGGGTGAGCAGTTCTTC.

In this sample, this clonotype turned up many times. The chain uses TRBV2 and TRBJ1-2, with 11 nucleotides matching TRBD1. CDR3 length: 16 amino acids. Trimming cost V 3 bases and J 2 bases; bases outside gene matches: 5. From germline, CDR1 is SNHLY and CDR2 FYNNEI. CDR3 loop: CASSEDRGRLNYGYTF. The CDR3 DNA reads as TGTGCCAGCAGTGAGGACAGGGGGCGCTTAAACTATGGCTACACCTTC.

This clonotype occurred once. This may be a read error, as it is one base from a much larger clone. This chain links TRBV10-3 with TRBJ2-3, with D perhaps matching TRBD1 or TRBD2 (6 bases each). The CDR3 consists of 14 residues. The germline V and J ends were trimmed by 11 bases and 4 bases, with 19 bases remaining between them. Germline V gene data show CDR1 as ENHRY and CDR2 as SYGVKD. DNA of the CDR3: TGTGCCTCAAAGGGGGACTCGGTCGCAGATACGCAGTATTTT. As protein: CASKGDSVADTQYF.

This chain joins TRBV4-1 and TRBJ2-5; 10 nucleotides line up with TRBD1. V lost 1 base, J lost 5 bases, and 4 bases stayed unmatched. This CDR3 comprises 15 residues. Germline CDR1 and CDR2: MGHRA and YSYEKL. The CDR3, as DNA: TGCGCCAGCAGCCAAGGGACAGGGGGTGGGGAGACCCAGTACTTC. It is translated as CASSQGTGGGETQYF.

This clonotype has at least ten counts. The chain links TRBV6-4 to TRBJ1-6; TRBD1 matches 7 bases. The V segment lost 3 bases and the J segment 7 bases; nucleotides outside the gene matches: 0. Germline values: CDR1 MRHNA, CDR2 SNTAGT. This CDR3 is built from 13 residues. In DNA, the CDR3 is TGTGCCAGCAGTGAACAGGGGAATTCACCCCTCCACTTT. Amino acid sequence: CASSEQGNSPLHF.

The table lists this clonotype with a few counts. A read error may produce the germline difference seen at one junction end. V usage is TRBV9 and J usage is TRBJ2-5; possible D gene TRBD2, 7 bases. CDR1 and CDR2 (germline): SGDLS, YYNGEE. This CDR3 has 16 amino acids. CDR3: CASSRGEGDLGETQYF. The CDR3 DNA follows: TGCGCCAGCAGCCGGGGGGAGGGGGACCTCGGAGAGACCCAGTACTTC.

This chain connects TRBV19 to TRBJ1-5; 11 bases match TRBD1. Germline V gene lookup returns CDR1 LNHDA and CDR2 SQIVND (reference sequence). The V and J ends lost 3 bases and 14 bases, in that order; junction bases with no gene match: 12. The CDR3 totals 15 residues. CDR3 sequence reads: CASSMFWGDRGDEHF. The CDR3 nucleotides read TGTGCCAGTAGTATGTTCTGGGGGGACAGGGGGGACGAGCATTTT.

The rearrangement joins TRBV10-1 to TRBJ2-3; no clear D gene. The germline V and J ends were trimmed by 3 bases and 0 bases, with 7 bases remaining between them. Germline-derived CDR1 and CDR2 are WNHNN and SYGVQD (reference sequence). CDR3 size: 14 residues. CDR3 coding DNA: TGCGCCAGCAGTGATGAGCTTAGCACAGATACGCAGTATTTT. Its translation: CASSDELSTDTQYF.

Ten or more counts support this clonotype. CDR3 sequence reads: CASSSSGGAIQETQYF. CDR3 DNA sequence: TGTGCCAGCAGCAGTAGCGGGGGAGCAATCCAAGAGACCCAGTACTTC. The chain employs TRBV11-2 and TRBJ2-5, with 9 bases matching TRBD2. The germline CDR1 and CDR2 sequences are SGHAT and FQNNGV. The V gene end was trimmed by 5 bases and the J gene end by 1 base; junction bases not matched to a gene: 8. The CDR3 runs 16 residues. Drawing the rest from reference TRBV11-2 and TRBJ2-5, the complete variable domain is EAGVAQSPRYKIIEKRQSVAFWCNPISGHATLYWYQQILGQGPKLLIQFQNNGVVDDSQLPKDRFSAERLKGVDSTLKIQPAKLEDSAVYLCASSSSGGAIQETQYFGPGTRLLVL.

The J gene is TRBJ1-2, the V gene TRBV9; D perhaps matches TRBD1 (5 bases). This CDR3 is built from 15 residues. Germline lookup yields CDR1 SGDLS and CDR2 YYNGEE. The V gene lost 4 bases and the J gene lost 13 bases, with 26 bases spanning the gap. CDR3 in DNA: TGTGCCAGCAGCTTAATGCCAGGCGGGGCAGATGGCCCCACCTTC. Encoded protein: CASSLMPGGADGPTF.

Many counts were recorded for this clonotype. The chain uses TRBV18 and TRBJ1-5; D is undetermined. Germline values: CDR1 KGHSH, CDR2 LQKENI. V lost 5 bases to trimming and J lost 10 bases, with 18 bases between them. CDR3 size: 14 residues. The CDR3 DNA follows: TGTGCCAGCTCAGAGTTGGGGATGGGAGCACCCCAGCATTTT. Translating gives CASSELGMGAPQHF.

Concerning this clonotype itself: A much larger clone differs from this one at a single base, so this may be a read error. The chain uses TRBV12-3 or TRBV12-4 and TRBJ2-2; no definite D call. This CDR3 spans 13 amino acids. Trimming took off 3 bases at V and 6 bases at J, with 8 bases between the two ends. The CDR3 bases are TGTGCCAGCAGTTTCGCCCCGGCCGGGGAGCTGTTTTTT. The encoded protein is CASSFAPAGELFF.

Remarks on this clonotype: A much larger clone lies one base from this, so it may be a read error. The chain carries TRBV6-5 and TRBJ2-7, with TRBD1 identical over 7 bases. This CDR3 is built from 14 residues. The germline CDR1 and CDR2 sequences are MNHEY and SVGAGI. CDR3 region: CTSSTTGDLYEQYF. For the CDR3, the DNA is TGTACCAGCAGTACTACAGGGGATCTCTACGAGCAGTACTTC.